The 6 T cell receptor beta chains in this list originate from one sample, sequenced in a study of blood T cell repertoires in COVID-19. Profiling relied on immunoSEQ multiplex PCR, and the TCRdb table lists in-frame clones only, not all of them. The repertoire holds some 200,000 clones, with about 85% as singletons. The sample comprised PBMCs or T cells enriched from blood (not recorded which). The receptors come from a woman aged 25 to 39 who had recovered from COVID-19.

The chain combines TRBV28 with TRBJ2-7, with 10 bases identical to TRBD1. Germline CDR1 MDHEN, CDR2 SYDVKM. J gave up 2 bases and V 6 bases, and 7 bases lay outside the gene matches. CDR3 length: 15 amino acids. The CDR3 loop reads CASRPGTGEAYEQYF. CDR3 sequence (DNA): TGTGCCAGCAGACCCGGGACAGGGGAGGCCTACGAGCAGTACTTC.

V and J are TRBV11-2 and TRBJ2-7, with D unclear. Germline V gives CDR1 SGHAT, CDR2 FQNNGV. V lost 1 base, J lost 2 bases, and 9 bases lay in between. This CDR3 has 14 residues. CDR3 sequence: CASSLGLEAYEQYF. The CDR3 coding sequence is TGTGCCAGCAGCTTAGGGCTAGAGGCCTACGAGCAGTACTTC. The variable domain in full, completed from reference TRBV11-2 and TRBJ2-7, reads EAGVAQSPRYKIIEKRQSVAFWCNPISGHATLYWYQQILGQGPKLLIQFQNNGVVDDSQLPKDRFSAERLKGVDSTLKIQPAKLEDSAVYLCASSLGLEAYEQYFGPGTRLTVT.

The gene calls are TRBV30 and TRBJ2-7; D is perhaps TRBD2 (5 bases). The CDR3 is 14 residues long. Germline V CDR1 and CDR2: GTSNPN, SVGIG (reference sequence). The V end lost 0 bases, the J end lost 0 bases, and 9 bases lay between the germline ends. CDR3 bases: TGTGCCTGGAGTGTCAATCGGGGCTCCTACGAGCAGTACTTC. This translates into CAWSVNRGSYEQYF.

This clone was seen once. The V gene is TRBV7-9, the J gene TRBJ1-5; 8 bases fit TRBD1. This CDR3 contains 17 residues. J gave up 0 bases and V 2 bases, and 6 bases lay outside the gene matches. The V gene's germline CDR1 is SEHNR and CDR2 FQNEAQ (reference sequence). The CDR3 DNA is TGTGCCAGCAGCTTAAGCCAGGGGGCGTCTAGCAATCAGCCCCAGCATTTT. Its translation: CASSLSQGASSNQPQHF. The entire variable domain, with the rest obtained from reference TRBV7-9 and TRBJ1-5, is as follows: DTGVSQNPRHKITKRGQNVTFRCDPISEHNRLYWYRQTLGQGPEFLTYFQNEAQLEKSRLLSDRFSAERPKGSFSTLEIQRTEQGDSAMYLCASSLSQGASSNQPQHFGDGTRLSIL.

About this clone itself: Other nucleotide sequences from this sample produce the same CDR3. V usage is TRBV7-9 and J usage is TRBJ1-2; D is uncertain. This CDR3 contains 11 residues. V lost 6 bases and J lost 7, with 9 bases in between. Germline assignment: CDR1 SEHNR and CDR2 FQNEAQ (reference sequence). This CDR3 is CASSSVRGYTF. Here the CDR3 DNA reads TGTGCCAGCAGTTCCGTCCGTGGCTACACCTTC.

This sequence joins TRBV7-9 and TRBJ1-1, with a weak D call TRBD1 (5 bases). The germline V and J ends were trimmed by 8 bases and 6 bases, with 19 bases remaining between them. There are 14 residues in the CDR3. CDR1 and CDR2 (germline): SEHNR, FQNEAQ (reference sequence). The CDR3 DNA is TGTGCCAGCGAGCCCAGGGTAATGACCCCTGAAGCTTTCTTT. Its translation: CASEPRVMTPEAFF.